This is a list of T cell receptor beta chains from one sample in a study of identical twins' blood T cells. TCRdb ran MiXCR on the 5' RACE reads and lists one entry per CDR3 protein. The sample holds 300,000 to 400,000 distinct CDR3 sequences, 28% seen once. The sequenced sample was PBMCs. Every receptor here comes from a woman aged 18-49 years in good health. Each CDR3 is given with its conserved first and last residue. The order of the fields is D gene, clone size, V gene, J gene, CDR3 DNA, CDR3 protein. D genes are given only for firm matches. Expanded clones get a size class; other rows say once, few or many, or leave the size out.

D gene: .
clone size: .
V gene: TRBV5-1
J gene: TRBJ2-3
CDR3 DNA: TGCGCCAGCAGCTTGTCCCCGGGCACAGATACGCAGTATTTT
CDR3 protein: CASSLSPGTDTQYF

D gene: .
clone size: .
V gene: TRBV19
J gene: TRBJ2-2
CDR3 DNA: TGTGCCAGTTGCGTCCAGGGGCGAGGCACCGGGGAGCTGTTTTTT
CDR3 protein: CASCVQGRGTGELFF

D gene: TRBD2
clone size: .
V gene: TRBV20-1
J gene: TRBJ2-3
CDR3 DNA: TGCAGTGCTAGAGAATCCCGCGGGGGGAACACAGATACGCAGTATTTT
CDR3 protein: CSARESRGGNTDTQYF

D gene: .
clone size: few
V gene: TRBV6-2/TRBV6-3
J gene: TRBJ2-7
CDR3 DNA: TGTGCCAGCAGTTTCACTCGGGACGCCAATTACGAGCAGTACTTC
CDR3 protein: CASSFTRDANYEQYF

D gene: TRBD1
clone size: .
V gene: TRBV12-3/TRBV12-4
J gene: TRBJ1-3
CDR3 DNA: TGTGCCAGCGCAGGGGGCTCTGGAAACACCATATATTTT
CDR3 protein: CASAGGSGNTIYF

D gene: .
clone size: .
V gene: TRBV9
J gene: TRBJ2-1
CDR3 DNA: TGTGCCAGTAGCGTATTAAACCAGGGGATTTCCTACAATGAGCAGTTCTTC
CDR3 protein: CASSVLNQGISYNEQFF

D gene: TRBD1
clone size: .
V gene: TRBV5-1
J gene: TRBJ1-1
CDR3 DNA: TGCGCCAGCAGCTTGGCCTGGACAGGCCAGACTGAAGCTTTCTTT
CDR3 protein: CASSLAWTGQTEAFF

D gene: .
clone size: few
V gene: TRBV6-5
J gene: TRBJ2-2
CDR3 DNA: TGTGCCAGCAGTTATCGTGACAGCGGGGAGCTGTTTTTT
CDR3 protein: CASSYRDSGELFF

D gene: .
clone size: few
V gene: TRBV7-9
J gene: TRBJ2-3
CDR3 DNA: TGTGCCAGCAGCTTAGGTCAGGGTCACTACACAGATACGCAGTATTTT
CDR3 protein: CASSLGQGHYTDTQYF

D gene: TRBD1
clone size: .
V gene: TRBV3-1
J gene: TRBJ1-2
CDR3 DNA: TGTGCCAGCAGCCCTCAACAGGGGGCGGATGGCTACACCTTC
CDR3 protein: CASSPQQGADGYTF

D gene: .
clone size: few
V gene: TRBV11-1
J gene: TRBJ1-2
CDR3 DNA: TGTGCCAGCAGCTTAGGTTTAAATCGGGACTATGGCTACACCTTC
CDR3 protein: CASSLGLNRDYGYTF

D gene: .
clone size: many
V gene: TRBV12-3/TRBV12-4
J gene: TRBJ1-2
CDR3 DNA: TGTGCCAGCAAGACTGGTAACTATGGCTACACCTTC
CDR3 protein: CASKTGNYGYTF